Below are 8 T cell receptor beta chains sequenced from a single sample in a study of PD-L1 blockade in urothelial cancer. The data were produced by immunoSEQ multiplex PCR, yet TCRdb's version contains in-frame clones alone and is incomplete. The sample lists some 29,000 clones, 87% seen once, with less than 4% in the top ten. The starting material was PBMCs, obtained around atezolizumab (anti-PD-L1) treatment. The receptors shown here come from a man between 45 and 60 years old with urothelial cancer.

The J gene is TRBJ2-3, the V gene TRBV6-6; 7 nucleotides match TRBD2. The germline CDR1 and CDR2 sequences are MNHNY and SVGAGI (reference sequence). The V and J ends lost 10 bases and 3 bases, in that order; junction bases with no gene match: 16. The CDR3 runs 16 residues. CDR3 sequence (DNA): TGTGCCACCCAACGGGGTACTAGCGCCCAAACAGATACGCAGTATTTT. This encodes CATQRGTSAQTDTQYF.

This chain links TRBV6-5 with TRBJ1-5; perhaps TRBD1 as D (6 bases). Per the germline V gene, CDR1 is MNHEY and CDR2 is SVGAGI. Between the trimmed V and J ends, which lost 0 bases and 4 bases, there was a span of 10 bases. The CDR3 runs to 15 residues. In DNA form, the CDR3 reads TGTGCCAGCAGTTACTCTGGACAGAATAATCAGCCCCAGCATTTT. It codes for CASSYSGQNNQPQHF.

This clone was recorded only once. The chain joins TRBV11-3 to TRBJ2-1; D ambiguous. V gave up 0 bases and J gave up 2 bases, with 8 bases separating them. CDR1 SGHNT and CDR2 YENEEA come from the germline V gene. The CDR3 has 15 amino acids. In DNA, the CDR3 is TGTGCCAGCAGCTTAGATGGCTCCCCCTACAATGAGCAGTTCTTC. Translation: CASSLDGSPYNEQFF.

The rearrangement links TRBV7-2 to TRBJ2-3; the match to TRBD2 covers 15 bases. The V gene's germline CDR1 is SGHTA and CDR2 FQGNSA. The CDR3 contains 18 residues. J gave up 3 bases and V 4 bases, and 8 bases lay outside the gene matches. The CDR3 here is CASSYRTSGRGETDTQYF. CDR3 nucleotides: TGTGCCAGCAGCTACAGGACTAGCGGGAGGGGAGAAACAGATACGCAGTATTTT.

The chain uses TRBV27 and TRBJ2-3; 9 positions agree with TRBD2. The junction had 5 bases not matched to a gene; V was cut back by 6 bases and J by 1 base. The CDR3 totals 15 residues. CDR1 is MNHEY, CDR2 SMNVEV, per germline (reference sequence). CDR3 nucleotide sequence: TGTGCCAGCAGGCGAAAGCGGGGGGGCACAGATACGCAGTATTTT. It specifies CASRRKRGGTDTQYF.

CDR3 sequence reads: CASSSAMNTEAFF. The CDR3, as DNA: TGTGCCAGCAGCTCCGCTATGAACACTGAAGCTTTCTTT. The genes are TRBV7-2 and TRBJ1-1; D remains ambiguous. From germline, CDR1 is SGHTA and CDR2 FQGNSA. The CDR3 loop spans 13 amino acids. The V end lost 4 bases, the J end lost 0 bases, and 6 bases lay between the germline ends. Full variable domain (remainder filled in from reference TRBV7-2 and TRBJ1-1): GAGVSQSPSNKVTEKGKDVELRCDPISGHTALYWYRQSLGQGLEFLIYFQGNSAPDKSGLPSDRFSAERTGGSVSTLTIQRTQQEDSAVYLCASSSAMNTEAFFGQGTRLTVV.

This chain joins TRBV9 and TRBJ2-3, with 9 bases aligning to TRBD2. Trimming removed 0 bases from V and 12 bases from J; junction bases left unmatched: 8. CDR1 and CDR2 (germline): SGDLS, YYNGEE. The CDR3 length is 14 residues. For the CDR3, the DNA is TGTGCCAGCAGCGTAGAAGTAGCGGGGGTGGATCAGTATTTT. It codes for CASSVEVAGVDQYF. Filled out from reference TRBV9 and TRBJ2-3, the complete variable domain reads DSGVTQTPKHLITATGQRVTLRCSPRSGDLSVYWYQQSLDQGLQFLIQYYNGEERAKGNILERFSAQQFPDLHSELNLSSLELGDSALYFCASSVEVAGVDQYFGPGTRLTVL.

The chain recombines TRBV7-9 with TRBJ2-3, with D maybe TRBD2 (5 bases). Trimming took off 7 bases at V and 4 bases at J, with 15 bases between the two ends. The CDR3 sequence is 14 residues long. Germline CDR1 SEHNR, CDR2 FQNEAQ (reference sequence). In DNA, the CDR3 is TGTGCCAGCATGAAGGGAGCCCCGTCAGATACGCAGTATTTT. Amino acid sequence: CASMKGAPSDTQYF. The entire variable domain, with the rest obtained from reference TRBV7-9 and TRBJ2-3, is as follows: DTGVSQNPRHKITKRGQNVTFRCDPISEHNRLYWYRQTLGQGPEFLTYFQNEAQLEKSRLLSDRFSAERPKGSFSTLEIQRTEQGDSAMYLCASMKGAPSDTQYFGPGTRLTVL.